The rows below give T cell receptor beta chains drawn from one sample of a study of T-cell reconstitution after alpha-beta-depleted transplantation in children. MiXCR, run by TCRdb on the PCR reads, gives a single entry per CDR3 protein. Among about 610,000 distinct CDR3 sequences listed, 20% to 30% were seen once. The specimen was PBMCs, collected before TCRalphabeta/CD19-depleted stem cell transplant. These receptors all stem from a boy younger than two with Wiskott-Aldrich syndrome, due to receive a stem cell transplant. CDR3s include the opening cysteine and the closing phenylalanine or tryptophan. The order of the fields is clone size, V gene, J gene, D gene, CDR3 DNA, CDR3 protein. The D gene is left open where the match is weak. The size of a clone is reported for some rows only, either as once, few or many, or as a class for expanded clones.

>few|TRBV29-1|TRBJ2-3|NA
TGCAGCGTGCGGCTAGGGTCAGATACGCAGTATTTT
CSVRLGSDTQYF
>NA|TRBV20-1|TRBJ2-3|NA
TGCAGTGCTAACTTTCAGGGTCTGCCAGATACGCAGTATTTT
CSANFQGLPDTQYF
>NA|TRBV5-1|TRBJ2-5|NA
TGCGCCAGCAGCTTGGCCCAGGCTCAAGAGACCCAGTACTTC
CASSLAQAQETQYF
>NA|TRBV6-5|TRBJ1-5|NA
TGTGCCAGCAGTTACAGCACGTGGGACAATCAGCCCCAGCATTTT
CASSYSTWDNQPQHF
>NA|TRBV5-5|TRBJ1-1|NA
TGTGCCAGCAGCTTCCTCACTGAAGCTTTCTTT
CASSFLTEAFF
>few|TRBV3-1|TRBJ2-5|NA
TGTGCCAGCAGCCAGGGATTAAATGGAGAGACCCAGTACTTC
CASSQGLNGETQYF
>NA|TRBV6-2/TRBV6-3|TRBJ1-1|NA
TGTGCCAGCAGGAACGGGGGAGGGAGTACTGAAGCTTTCTTT
CASRNGGGSTEAFF
>few|TRBV5-1|TRBJ2-1|NA
TGCGCCAGCAGCTTGGGGTTCTCCTACAATGAGCAGTTCTTC
CASSLGFSYNEQFF
>NA|TRBV11-1|TRBJ2-6|TRBD1
TGTGCCAGCAGACGGACGGGACAGGGGGCTACAGGAGGGGCCAACGTCCTGACTTTC
CASRRTGQGATGGANVLTF
>few|TRBV27|TRBJ2-7|TRBD2
TGTGCCAGCAGTCGACTAGCGGGAGCCGCTGAATACTTC
CASSRLAGAAEYF